Below, 12 T cell receptor beta chains from the same sample are listed, as sequenced in a study of cytomegalovirus exposure and HLA in healthy donors. PCR used 60 Vbeta primers and 13 Jbeta primers. Generated by immunoSEQ multiplex PCR, the TCRdb table keeps only in-frame clones and is missing some. The repertoire table contains approximately 190,000 clones. Sequences were obtained from PBMCs. All receptors come from a man aged 25 to 45 in good health and CMV-seronegative.

The V and J genes are TRBV7-2 and TRBJ1-6, with D possibly being TRBD1 (5 bases). Germline V gene data show CDR1 as SGHTA and CDR2 as FQGNSA. This CDR3 spans 14 amino acids. Trimming stripped 4 bases from V and 10 bases from J, with 14 bases between. The CDR3: CASSSGGIGSPLHF. The CDR3 nucleotides read TGTGCCAGCAGCTCCGGGGGGATCGGGTCACCCCTCCACTTT. Drawing the rest from reference TRBV7-2 and TRBJ1-6, the complete variable domain is GAGVSQSPSNKVTEKGKDVELRCDPISGHTALYWYRQSLGQGLEFLIYFQGNSAPDKSGLPSDRFSAERTGGSVSTLTIQRTQQEDSAVYLCASSSGGIGSPLHFGNGTRLTVT.

V gene TRBV7-8 combines with J gene TRBJ2-7; TRBD2 aligns across 13 bases. This CDR3 spans 18 amino acids. The germline V gene encodes CDR1 SGHVS and CDR2 FQNEAQ. V was pared by 2 bases and J by 5 bases, with 12 bases of the junction left unmatched. The CDR3 DNA reads TGTGCCAGCAGCTTATTAGGACTAGCGGGAGCGATTAAACACGAGCAGTACTTC. It yields the protein CASSLLGLAGAIKHEQYF.

The chain combines TRBV9 with TRBJ2-5, with D possibly matching TRBD1 (6 bases). Deletions cut 4 bases from V and 5 bases from J, with 12 bases between. The CDR3 runs to 13 residues. Germline lookup yields CDR1 SGDLS and CDR2 YYNGEE. For the CDR3, the DNA is TGTGCCAGCAGCCTTCAGGGGCGGGAGACCCAGTACTTC. Its protein product is CASSLQGRETQYF.

The J gene is TRBJ1-2, the V gene TRBV7-2, with D perhaps TRBD1 (6 bases). The CDR3 spans 16 residues. From germline, CDR1 is SGHTA and CDR2 FQGNSA. V was pared by 5 bases and J by 1 base, with 17 bases between. The CDR3 DNA follows: TGTGCCAGCAGCGCCCTGCAGGGGACCTTTAACTATGGCTACACCTTC. Translated, it gives CASSALQGTFNYGYTF.

This chain links TRBV4-2 with TRBJ2-2, with D possibly being TRBD2 (5 bases). In germline, CDR1 is LGHNA, CDR2 YNFKEQ. V was pared by 1 base and J by 4 bases, with 7 bases between. This CDR3 has 14 residues. The CDR3 sequence is CASSQAGLTGELFF. The CDR3 DNA reads as TGTGCCAGCAGCCAAGCCGGACTCACCGGGGAGCTGTTTTTT.

The chain uses TRBV10-3 and TRBJ1-1; 7 positions match TRBD1. V dropped 6 bases and J dropped 4; count of bases not matched to a gene: 8. Germline CDR1 and CDR2: ENHRY and SYGVKD. CDR3 length equals 14 residues. This CDR3 is CAIRFEGASTEAFF. The CDR3 nucleotides are TGTGCCATCAGATTTGAGGGGGCTAGCACTGAAGCTTTCTTT.

This chain uses TRBV15 with TRBJ1-2, with 8 bases matching TRBD1. Germline V CDR1 and CDR2: LNHNV, YYDKDF (reference sequence). This CDR3 has 13 residues. The ends lost 5 bases at V and 3 bases at J; junction bases unmatched: 2. CDR3 bases: TGTGCCACCAGCCAACAGGGGGACTATGGCTACACCTTC. Translated, it gives CATSQQGDYGYTF.

The V gene is TRBV21-1, the J gene TRBJ1-2. TRBV21-1 is annotated as a pseudogene. The CDR3 runs to 12 residues. CDR3 nucleotides: TGTGCCAGCAGCAAGGACGGAGGAGGCTACACCTTC. Translation gives CASSKDGGGYTF.

The chain carries TRBV6-5 and TRBJ1-5; 10 positions agree with TRBD1. V was pared by 4 bases and J by 5 bases, with 2 bases of the junction left unmatched. The germline gives CDR1 MNHEY, CDR2 SVGAGI. The CDR3 totals 14 residues. CDR3 sequence reads: CASSSGQGDQPQHF. The CDR3 nucleotides are TGTGCCAGCAGTTCAGGACAGGGGGATCAGCCCCAGCATTTT.

The chain recombines TRBV27 with TRBJ2-2; D gene uncertain. This CDR3 spans 15 amino acids. Looked up from germline, CDR1 is MNHEY and CDR2 is SMNVEV (reference sequence). Trimming cost V 3 bases and J 7 bases, with 15 bases left between them. The CDR3 DNA reads as TGTGCCAGCAGTTTTGTTTCCCCCAGAATCGGGGAGCTGTTTTTT. Protein: CASSFVSPRIGELFF.

The gene calls are TRBV5-1 and TRBJ2-1, with TRBD1 identical over 11 bases. The CDR3 contains 15 residues. The germline gives CDR1 SGHRS, CDR2 YFSETQ. The V and J ends lost 2 bases and 10 bases, in that order; junction bases with no gene match: 8. This chain's CDR3 is CASSFSGQGAGEQFF. CDR3 coding DNA: TGCGCCAGCAGCTTTTCCGGACAGGGGGCAGGGGAGCAGTTCTTC.

V usage is TRBV7-8 and J usage is TRBJ1-3; the D gene is possibly TRBD1 (5 bases). In germline, CDR1 is SGHVS, CDR2 FQNEAQ. CDR3 length: 15 residues. V lost 2 bases and J 3 bases, leaving 11 bases between the germline ends. CDR3 sequence: CASSLFSGGGNTIYF. In DNA, the CDR3 is TGTGCCAGCAGCTTATTCTCGGGGGGTGGAAACACCATATATTTT.